A selection of T cell receptor beta chains follows, all from one sample in a study of blood T cell repertoires in COVID-19. Sequencing was performed with immunoSEQ multiplex PCR; in TCRdb, only in-frame clones are kept and a portion is missing. The sample has approximately 190,000 clones; around 86% are singletons. The sequenced sample was peripheral blood. These receptors all come from a woman aged 40 to 55 with acute or convalescent COVID-19. Both conserved end residues are trimmed from each CDR3. The size entry is marked missing in some rows and otherwise reads once, few, many or a size class.

cdr3_aa: ASSAAMGGEQY; clone_size: NA; j_call: TRBJ2-7; v_call: TRBV25-1
cdr3_aa: ASSLGALYGYT; clone_size: many; j_call: TRBJ1-2; v_call: TRBV28
cdr3_aa: ASSQAGGPSGTDTQY; clone_size: NA; j_call: TRBJ2-3; v_call: TRBV28
cdr3_aa: ASSTQTNTEAF; clone_size: NA; j_call: TRBJ1-1; v_call: TRBV6-5
cdr3_aa: ASSPRIQGDLNYGYT; clone_size: NA; j_call: TRBJ1-2; v_call: TRBV7-9
cdr3_aa: ATSAMGLQLANTGELF; clone_size: NA; j_call: TRBJ2-2; v_call: TRBV24-1
cdr3_aa: ASGRRGGVTDTQY; clone_size: NA; j_call: TRBJ2-3; v_call: TRBV6-5
cdr3_aa: ASSIGTTYEQY; clone_size: NA; j_call: TRBJ2-7; v_call: TRBV19
cdr3_aa: ASSPVGGENYGYT; clone_size: NA; j_call: TRBJ1-2; v_call: TRBV18
cdr3_aa: ASSYSAESGYT; clone_size: once; j_call: TRBJ1-2; v_call: TRBV6-5
cdr3_aa: ASSPPGQGPDEKLF; clone_size: NA; j_call: TRBJ1-4; v_call: TRBV7-9
cdr3_aa: SAGTGGGLRTEAF; clone_size: NA; j_call: TRBJ1-1; v_call: TRBV29-1
cdr3_aa: ASSGDRAYEQY; clone_size: NA; j_call: TRBJ2-7; v_call: TRBV23-1
cdr3_aa: ASRRGGAF; clone_size: NA; j_call: TRBJ1-1; v_call: TRBV28
cdr3_aa: ASSRGAGMNTEAF; clone_size: NA; j_call: TRBJ1-1; v_call: TRBV5-1
cdr3_aa: ASSEGGVSGETQY; clone_size: NA; j_call: TRBJ2-5; v_call: TRBV2
cdr3_aa: ASGFGGQGDTQY; clone_size: NA; j_call: TRBJ2-3; v_call: TRBV12-5
cdr3_aa: ATSDNRQVD; clone_size: NA; j_call: TRBJ2-4; v_call: TRBV24-1
cdr3_aa: ASMVEGGYEQY; clone_size: NA; j_call: TRBJ2-7; v_call: TRBV6-5
cdr3_aa: ASSPGPNSPLH; clone_size: NA; j_call: TRBJ1-6; v_call: TRBV11-2
cdr3_aa: ASSQGILDTQY; clone_size: NA; j_call: TRBJ2-3; v_call: TRBV14
cdr3_aa: ASSSGDRAYNEKLF; clone_size: NA; j_call: TRBJ1-4; v_call: TRBV5-1
cdr3_aa: ATTKDRGYGYT; clone_size: NA; j_call: TRBJ1-2; v_call: TRBV4-1
cdr3_aa: ASSYGGTFSYEQY; clone_size: NA; j_call: TRBJ2-7; v_call: TRBV5-4
cdr3_aa: ASSVGGGVTYNEQF; clone_size: NA; j_call: TRBJ2-1; v_call: TRBV9